This is a list of T cell receptor beta chains from one sample in a study of beta chain features in type 1 diabetes. Sequenced by immunoSEQ multiplex PCR; TCRdb stores in-frame clones only, minus some. The table records 330,000 or so clones, around an eighth of them present only once. Sequenced: naive CD4+ T cells from blood. The source of these receptors is a woman aged 18 to 35 with type 1 diabetes. CDR3s include the opening cysteine and the closing phenylalanine or tryptophan. The order of the fields is J gene, D gene, V gene, clone size, CDR3 protein, CDR3 DNA. The D gene is left open where the match is weak. Where a row states a size, it is once, few, many or the class of an expanded clone; other rows omit it.

>TRBJ2-6|-|TRBV11-2|-
CASSPRVTRANVLTF
TGTGCCAGCAGCCCGCGGGTGACACGGGCCAACGTCCTGACTTTC
>TRBJ1-4|TRBD1|TRBV18|-
CASSPRDRPIGKLFF
TGTGCCAGCTCACCTCGGGACAGACCTATAGGGAAACTGTTTTTT
>TRBJ2-7|TRBD1|TRBV28|few
CASSFAGQGADEQYF
TGTGCCAGCAGTTTTGCGGGACAGGGGGCTGATGAGCAGTACTTC
>TRBJ2-5|-|TRBV15|few
CATSRALGRETQYF
TGTGCCACCAGCAGAGCCCTAGGAAGAGAGACCCAGTACTTC
>TRBJ1-5|TRBD1|TRBV11-2|-
CASSLGTGNQPQHF
TGTGCCAGCAGCTTAGGGACAGGGAATCAGCCCCAGCATTTT
>TRBJ2-1|TRBD1|TRBV5-1|few
CASSPGQDHYNEQFF
TGCGCCAGCAGCCCGGGACAGGACCACTACAATGAGCAGTTCTTC
>TRBJ2-3|-|TRBV6-6|-
CASSYAVPGADTQYF
TGTGCCAGCAGTTACGCCGTTCCTGGAGCAGATACGCAGTATTTT
>TRBJ2-1|TRBD2|TRBV4-2|-
CASSQDLSSGTHNEQFF
TGTGCCAGCAGCCAAGATTTGTCTAGCGGGACGCACAATGAGCAGTTCTTC
>TRBJ2-7|TRBD2|TRBV4-3|-
CASSVGVSGTTYEQYF
TGCGCCAGCAGCGTCGGGGTAAGCGGGACCACCTACGAGCAGTACTTC
>TRBJ1-2|-|TRBV7-2|-
CASSSTRNSGGYTF
TGTGCCAGCAGCTCGACCAGAAACTCAGGTGGCTACACCTTC
>TRBJ1-1|TRBD1|TRBV6-6|few
CASIPQGNEAFF
TGTGCCAGCATACCACAGGGGAATGAAGCTTTCTTT
>TRBJ2-7|TRBD1|TRBV28|few
CASSYSGTGGDEQYF
TGTGCCAGCAGTTACTCCGGGACAGGGGGCGATGAGCAGTACTTC
>TRBJ2-1|-|TRBV19|-
CASSIWWQGNEQFF
TGTGCCAGTAGTATTTGGTGGCAGGGCAATGAGCAGTTCTTC
>TRBJ2-5|-|TRBV29-1|few
CSVEGGLAHETQYF
TGCAGCGTTGAAGGTGGCCTAGCGCACGAGACCCAGTACTTC
>TRBJ2-2|TRBD1|TRBV10-3|few
CAISDRDRGTGELFF
TGTGCCATCAGTGACCGGGACAGGGGCACCGGGGAGCTGTTTTTT
>TRBJ2-1|TRBD2|TRBV18|few
CASSTMTSGDNEQFF
TGTGCCAGCTCGACAATGACTAGCGGGGACAATGAGCAGTTCTTC
>TRBJ2-7|TRBD1|TRBV7-2|-
CASSPRDRARDEQYF
TGTGCCAGCAGCCCGAGGGACAGGGCAAGAGACGAGCAGTACTTC
>TRBJ1-2|-|TRBV14|-
CASSQDHQELNYGYTF
TGTGCCAGCAGCCAAGATCATCAGGAATTAAACTATGGCTACACCTTC
>TRBJ2-3|-|TRBV5-1|few
CASSLQGSTDTQYF
TGCGCCAGCAGCTTGCAGGGGAGCACAGATACGCAGTATTTT
>TRBJ2-7|-|TRBV30|-
CAWSGRGRHYEQYF
TGTGCCTGGAGTGGGAGGGGGCGGCACTACGAGCAGTACTTC
>TRBJ2-3|TRBD2|TRBV7-3|-
CASSSGLAGVSDTQYF
TGTGCCAGCAGCTCGGGACTAGCGGGAGTCTCAGATACGCAGTATTTT
>TRBJ2-1|TRBD2|TRBV28|few
CASSPSGIGYNEQFF
TGTGCCAGCAGTCCCAGCGGGATAGGGTACAATGAGCAGTTCTTC
>TRBJ2-2|TRBD1|TRBV18|once
CASSPVGTGESGELFF
TGTGCCAGCTCACCAGTCGGGACAGGGGAATCAGGGGAGCTGTTTTTT
>TRBJ2-2|-|TRBV4-1|few
CASSQVGGAGNTGELFF
TGCGCCAGCAGCCAAGTAGGGGGGGCCGGGAACACCGGGGAGCTGTTTTTT
>TRBJ1-4|-|TRBV7-9|-
CASSHRAKDEKLFF
TGTGCCAGCAGTCACAGGGCTAAGGATGAAAAACTGTTTTTT
>TRBJ2-1|TRBD2|TRBV7-9|-
CASSFASGRNEQFF
TGTGCCAGCAGCTTTGCTAGCGGGAGAAATGAGCAGTTCTTC
>TRBJ2-3|-|TRBV18|few
CASSGTTTGDTQYF
TGTGCCAGCTCAGGAACGACCACAGGGGATACGCAGTATTTT
>TRBJ2-3|-|TRBV5-1|-
CATHFGGSTDTQYF
TGCGCCACCCACTTTGGAGGGAGCACAGATACGCAGTATTTT
>TRBJ2-5|TRBD2|TRBV27|-
CASRALHGGGEETQYF
TGTGCCAGCAGGGCACTCCACGGCGGGGGGGAAGAGACCCAGTACTTC
>TRBJ2-3|-|TRBV29-1|-
CSVTGQYTDTQYF
TGCAGCGTAACAGGACAGTACACAGATACGCAGTATTTT
>TRBJ2-2|TRBD1|TRBV7-2|few
CASSPDRGRTGELFF
TGTGCCAGCAGCCCGGACAGGGGTAGAACCGGGGAGCTGTTTTTT
>TRBJ1-1|-|TRBV20-1|-
CSAIRVEAFF
TGCAGTGCCATCAGGGTTGAAGCTTTCTTT
>TRBJ2-7|-|TRBV18|-
CASSLSYEQYF
TGTGCCAGCTCGTTATCCTACGAGCAGTACTTC
>TRBJ2-7|-|TRBV28|-
CASSPPGFDEQYF
TGTGCCAGCAGCCCGCCGGGTTTTGACGAGCAGTACTTC
>TRBJ2-3|TRBD2|TRBV30|-
CAWGFLAGGTDTQYF
TGTGCCTGGGGTTTCCTAGCGGGGGGCACAGATACGCAGTATTTT
>TRBJ2-1|TRBD2|TRBV19|-
CASSQTSGKQFF
TGTGCCAGTAGTCAAACTAGCGGTAAGCAGTTCTTC
>TRBJ2-6|-|TRBV9|-
CASSVPGSGANVLTF
TGTGCCAGCAGCGTACCCGGTTCTGGGGCCAACGTCCTGACTTTC
>TRBJ2-3|-|TRBV23-1|-
CASRAAGTPAYTQYF
TGCGCCAGCAGGGCCGCTGGCACCCCCGCTTACACGCAGTATTTT
>TRBJ2-2|-|TRBV19|-
CASRDYTGELFF
TGTGCCAGTAGGGACTACACCGGGGAGCTGTTTTTT
>TRBJ1-1|-|TRBV7-9|few
CASSSGGQGAEAFF
TGTGCCAGCAGTTCCGGGGGGCAGGGCGCTGAAGCTTTCTTT